A single sample is the source of the 12 T cell receptor beta chains below, sequenced in a study of PD-1 blockade in classical Hodgkin lymphoma. Clones were sequenced by immunoSEQ multiplex PCR, and TCRdb holds only the in-frame ones, with some missing. The sample includes roughly 30,000 clones, less than 90% of them seen just once. Patients all relapsed after autologous stem cell transplantation, and there was variation in brentuximab vedotin exposure. The sample was peripheral blood mononuclear cells (PBMCs), taken before the second cycle of nivolumab. These receptors all stem from a human donor with classical Hodgkin lymphoma.

The gene calls are TRBV5-1 and TRBJ2-3; 8 nucleotides match TRBD2. Germline loops: CDR1 SGHRS, CDR2 YFSETQ. The CDR3 loop spans 17 amino acids. V was clipped by 0 bases and J by 2 bases; unmatched bases: 8. CDR3 DNA sequence: TGCGCCAGCAGCTTGGATCCTCTAGCGGGCTTCACAGATACGCAGTATTTT. Its protein is CASSLDPLAGFTDTQYF.

The chain couples TRBV5-5 to TRBJ1-5; TRBD1 matches at 7 bases. After removal of 4 bases from V and 6 bases from J, the junction contained 4 bases not matched to a gene. The germline V gene has CDR1 SGHKS and CDR2 YYEKEE (reference sequence). This CDR3 is built from 13 residues. The CDR3 spells CASSRQGIQPQHF. CDR3 coding DNA: TGTGCCAGCAGCAGACAGGGTATTCAGCCCCAGCATTTT.

The V call is TRBV6-5, the J call TRBJ1-1; 7 bases are a match to TRBD1. Trimming at V came to 2 bases and at J to 1 base, leaving 4 bases not matched to a gene. The V gene's germline CDR1 is MNHEY and CDR2 SVGAGI. CDR3 length equals 15 residues. CDR3 residues: CASSYTPGGNTEAFF. The CDR3 nucleotides read TGTGCCAGCAGTTACACCCCAGGGGGGAACACTGAAGCTTTCTTT.

The rearrangement joins TRBV7-2 to TRBJ2-3, with 12 bases lining up with TRBD2. With V trimmed by 5 bases and J by 2 bases, 5 bases remained unmatched. CDR1 is SGHTA, CDR2 FQGNSA, per germline. The CDR3 runs 16 residues. CDR3 region: CASSRLAGGFTDTQYF. CDR3 nucleotides: TGTGCCAGCAGCCGTCTAGCGGGGGGGTTCACAGATACGCAGTATTTT.

In this sample, this clone turned up a few times. The chain joins TRBV29-1 to TRBJ2-7; D may match TRBD1 or TRBD2 (5 bases each). CDR1 and CDR2 from the germline V gene are SQVTM and ANQGSEA. The CDR3 has 14 residues. V lost 1 base to trimming and J lost 4 bases, with 14 bases between them. The CDR3 DNA is TGCAGCGTTGAAGGAGGGGCCTCTCGGTACGAGCAGTACTTC. The encoded protein is CSVEGGASRYEQYF.

The rearrangement joins TRBV6-5 to TRBJ2-7; a weak D match, TRBD1 (6 bases). Looked up from germline, CDR1 is MNHEY and CDR2 is SVGAGI. The CDR3 has 13 residues. The V gene lost 5 bases and the J gene lost 9 bases, with 17 bases spanning the gap. This CDR3 reads CASSEANRVWQYF. CDR3 sequence (DNA): TGTGCCAGCAGTGAAGCAAACAGGGTCTGGCAGTACTTC.

This clone appeared once. V is TRBV4-1 and J is TRBJ1-4; 7 bases map to TRBD1. The germline V gene encodes CDR1 MGHRA and CDR2 YSYEKL. This CDR3 contains 16 residues. V dropped 3 bases and J dropped 4; count of bases not matched to a gene: 8. CDR3 DNA sequence: TGCGCCAGCAGCCACTCAGGGGGGTATGGTAATGAAAAACTGTTTTTT. Protein: CASSHSGGYGNEKLFF.

J is TRBJ1-1 and V is TRBV4-3; D gene unclear. V was cut by 2 bases and J by 0 bases, with 4 bases left in between. The germline gives CDR1 LGHNA, CDR2 YSLEER. The CDR3 sequence is 13 residues long. The CDR3 protein is CASSQIVNTEAFF. In nucleotides, the CDR3 is TGCGCCAGCAGCCAAATAGTGAACACTGAAGCTTTCTTT.

The chain joins TRBV5-6 to TRBJ1-2; D is perhaps TRBD1 (6 bases). The CDR3 has 14 amino acids. Germline CDR1 SGHDT, CDR2 YYEEEE. The germline V and J ends were trimmed by 4 bases and 4 bases, with 14 bases remaining between them. The CDR3 DNA reads TGTGCCAGCAGCGCACAGGGTCCTCTCTATGGCTACACCTTC. Amino acids: CASSAQGPLYGYTF.

The rearrangement uses TRBV5-1 and TRBJ2-5; TRBD2 aligns across 7 bases. CDR1 SGHRS and CDR2 YFSETQ come from the germline V gene. The CDR3 covers 14 residues. Trimming took 4 bases from V and 5 from J; bases not matched to a gene: 8. DNA of the CDR3: TGCGCCAGCAGCCCCGGACTAGACGGGGAGACCCAGTACTTC. Residues: CASSPGLDGETQYF.

The J gene is TRBJ1-3, the V gene TRBV5-5; no firm D call. From germline, CDR1 is SGHKS and CDR2 YYEKEE (reference sequence). V was clipped by 0 bases and J by 0 bases, with 4 bases between them. CDR3 length equals 14 residues. In DNA form, the CDR3 reads TGTGCCAGCAGCTTGGGCAGCTCTGGAAACACCATATATTTT. Its translation: CASSLGSSGNTIYF. Together with reference TRBV5-5 and TRBJ1-3, the CDR3 gives the full variable domain: DAGVTQSPTHLIKTRGQQVTLRCSPISGHKSVSWYQQVLGQGPQFIFQYYEKEERGRGNFPDRFSARQFPNYSSELNVNALLLGDSALYLCASSLGSSGNTIYFGEGSWLTVV.

The chain couples TRBV6-6 to TRBJ1-5; a weak D match, TRBD1 (6 bases). Deletions cut 6 bases from V and 6 bases from J, with 12 bases between. CDR1 is MNHNY, CDR2 SVGAGI, per germline (reference sequence). The CDR3 consists of 13 residues. DNA of the CDR3: TGTGCCAGCAGGTTACAGGGAGGTCAGCCCCAGCATTTT. It yields the protein CASRLQGGQPQHF.